This T cell receptor beta chain was captured by sequencing in a study of T cell responses to AZD1222 COVID-19 vaccine. V lost 0 bases and J lost 4, with 9 bases in between. The germline CDR1 and CDR2 sequences are MDHEN and SYDVKM. The CDR3 covers 14 residues. The data were produced by immunoSEQ multiplex PCR, yet TCRdb's version contains in-frame clones alone and is incomplete. The data hold 70,000 to 100,000 clones, with 80% to 95% observed a single time. The sample here was peripheral blood, taken 28 days after the second AZD1222 dose. The V and J genes are TRBV28 and TRBJ1-2; possible D gene TRBD1, 5 bases. The receptor was derived from an adult who received the AZD1222 COVID-19 vaccine. Here the CDR3 DNA reads TGTGCCAGCAGTTTATGGGGGGGTGGCTATGGCTACACCTTC. Translated, it gives CASSLWGGGYGYTF.